The 16 T cell receptor beta chains in this list originate from one sample, sequenced in a study of OX40 agonist ivuxolimab in advanced cancers. Using immunoSEQ multiplex PCR, the repertoire was profiled, and TCRdb retains in-frame clones only, with some absent. The sample records fewer than 80,000 clones, 80% to 90% being singletons. The material sequenced was CD4+ or CD8+ T cells sorted from blood, taken in a trial of the OX40 agonist ivuxolimab. These receptors were taken from an adult with an advanced solid tumor such as melanoma, head and neck, liver or kidney cancer.

The chain is built from TRBV7-9 and TRBJ1-4; no reliable D call. From germline, CDR1 is SEHNR and CDR2 FQNEAQ (reference sequence). With 1 base removed from V and 8 bases from J, the gap between germline ends came to 14 bases. CDR3 size: 15 residues. CDR3 coding DNA: TGTGCCAGCAGCTTAGGGGGAAGCCGCCAGGAAAAACTGTTTTTT. Translation: CASSLGGSRQEKLFF. Variable domain in full (rest from reference TRBV7-9 and TRBJ1-4): DTGVSQNPRHKITKRGQNVTFRCDPISEHNRLYWYRQTLGQGPEFLTYFQNEAQLEKSRLLSDRFSAERPKGSFSTLEIQRTEQGDSAMYLCASSLGGSRQEKLFFGSGTQLSVL.

The chain employs TRBV18 and TRBJ2-1; D not resolved. Germline V gene sequence: CDR1 KGHSH, CDR2 LQKENI. The V end was cut by 2 bases, the J end by 5 bases, with 7 bases between. CDR3 size: 13 residues. This CDR3 is CASSPWLDNEQFF. DNA of the CDR3: TGTGCCAGCTCACCATGGCTGGACAATGAGCAGTTCTTC.

V is TRBV18 and J is TRBJ2-3, with 7 bases matching TRBD2. The V and J ends lost 6 bases and 2 bases, in that order; junction bases with no gene match: 11. The CDR3 contains 16 residues. Germline CDR1 and CDR2: KGHSH and LQKENI. The DNA for the CDR3 is TGTGCCAGCTCCCCCCCGCGTCTAGCGGTCACAGATACGCAGTATTTT. It codes for CASSPPRLAVTDTQYF.

The chain uses TRBV28 and TRBJ2-2; 9 bases map to TRBD1. CDR3 length equals 17 residues. In germline, CDR1 is MDHEN, CDR2 SYDVKM. V was pared by 6 bases and J by 1 base, with 9 bases of the junction left unmatched. Written as DNA, the CDR3 is TGTGCCAGCAGCCGCCTTCCGGGACAGGGGAACACCGGGGAGCTGTTTTTT. It is translated as CASSRLPGQGNTGELFF.

This sequence joins TRBV19 and TRBJ2-2; no clear D gene. The V and J ends lost 3 bases and 11 bases respectively, with 10 bases between them. CDR3 length: 12 amino acids. Germline CDR1 LNHDA, CDR2 SQIVND (reference sequence). In nucleotides, the CDR3 is TGTGCCAGTAGTATTCGGTTTAACGAGCTGTTTTTT. Encoded protein: CASSIRFNELFF. Filled out from reference TRBV19 and TRBJ2-2, the complete variable domain reads DGGITQSPKYLFRKEGQNVTLSCEQNLNHDAMYWYRQDPGQGLRLIYYSQIVNDFQKGDIAEGYSVSREKKESFPLTVTSAQKNPTAFYLCASSIRFNELFFGEGSRLTVL.

The CDR3 spells CASSAGFYTDTQYF. The CDR3 bases are TGTGCCAGCAGCGCGGGGTTCTACACAGATACGCAGTATTTT. This chain links TRBV2 with TRBJ2-3; possibly TRBD2 for D (6 bases). CDR3 length: 14 residues. Germline V gene lookup returns CDR1 SNHLY and CDR2 FYNNEI. Trimming took off 6 bases at V and 2 bases at J, with 12 bases between the two ends.

The chain carries TRBV28 and TRBJ2-4; no reliable D call. CDR1 and CDR2 (germline): MDHEN, SYDVKM. The CDR3 consists of 15 residues. Between the trimmed V and J ends, which lost 4 bases and 0 bases, there was a span of 10 bases. CDR3 sequence (DNA): TGTGCCAGCAGTTCCCGACTGCTAGCCAAAAACATTCAGTACTTC. It translates to CASSSRLLAKNIQYF.

CDR3: CASSTDGRNEKLFF. CDR3 coding DNA: TGCGCCAGCAGCACGGACGGACGTAATGAAAAACTGTTTTTT. The chain joins TRBV5-1 to TRBJ1-4, with D hard to call. Trimming took off 4 bases at V and 4 bases at J, with 11 bases between the two ends. Germline V gene data show CDR1 as SGHRS and CDR2 as YFSETQ. The CDR3 runs 14 residues.

This CDR3 reads CASSKRRTENTEAFF. In nucleotides, the CDR3 is TGTGCCAGCAGCAAACGACGGACGGAGAACACTGAAGCTTTCTTT. This rearrangement joins TRBV21-1 to TRBJ1-1. TRBV21-1 has pseudogene status. This CDR3 has 15 amino acids.

The chain has TRBV29-1 and TRBJ1-1; TRBD1 agrees at 9 bases. CDR1 and CDR2 from the germline V gene are SQVTM and ANQGSEA. The CDR3 runs 13 residues. Losses at the gene ends were 6 bases for V and 5 bases for J; bases not matched to a gene: 7. CDR3 nucleotides: TGCAGCGTCGGACAGGGGCGGGGGACTGAAGCTTTCTTT. Amino acids: CSVGQGRGTEAFF.

CDR3 region: CSGDRGAEAFF. DNA for the CDR3: TGCAGCGGGGACAGGGGCGCTGAAGCTTTCTTT. The chain has TRBV29-1 and TRBJ1-1; 10 positions match TRBD1. Germline CDR1 is SQVTM and CDR2 is ANQGSEA. Trimming cost V 7 bases and J 6 bases; bases outside gene matches: 2. This CDR3 region has 11 residues.

The chain couples TRBV7-6 to TRBJ2-1; TRBD1 might be the D (6 bases). The CDR3 is made up of 14 amino acids. Germline V gene lookup returns CDR1 SGHVS and CDR2 FNYEAQ. Deletions cut 5 bases from V and 7 bases from J, with 15 bases between. The DNA for the CDR3 is TGTGCCAGCAGCCAGAGGGGGTCGGCGAATGAGCAGTTCTTC. Amino acids: CASSQRGSANEQFF.

The chain carries TRBV7-8 and TRBJ2-3; no firm D call. This CDR3 region has 15 residues. V was cut by 6 bases and J by 5 bases, with 18 bases left in between. Germline values: CDR1 SGHVS, CDR2 FQNEAQ. CDR3 DNA sequence: TGTGCCAGCAGTTCCCAGGTGGGGATTAAAGATACGCAGTATTTT. This sequence encodes CASSSQVGIKDTQYF.

This chain connects TRBV6-5 to TRBJ1-6, with 9 nucleotides matching TRBD1. After removal of 6 bases from V and 7 bases from J, the junction contained 4 bases not matched to a gene. Per germline, CDR1 MNHEY and CDR2 SVGAGI. The CDR3 loop spans 14 amino acids. The CDR3: CASSLDRGNSPLHF. The DNA for the CDR3 is TGTGCCAGCAGCTTGGACAGGGGAAATTCACCCCTCCACTTT.

This chain connects TRBV9 to TRBJ1-3; D uncertain. The CDR3 loop spans 15 amino acids. Trimming took 4 bases from V and 0 from J, leaving 11 bases between them. The germline V gene has CDR1 SGDLS and CDR2 YYNGEE. The CDR3 sequence: CASSTPLGSGNTIYF. For the CDR3, the DNA is TGTGCCAGCAGCACCCCTCTGGGCTCTGGAAACACCATATATTTT.

In its sample, this clone was seen once. V gene TRBV11-2 combines with J gene TRBJ2-7, with no clear D. From germline, CDR1 is SGHAT and CDR2 FQNNGV. The length of the CDR3 is 14 residues. V lost 3 bases, J lost 3 bases, and 12 bases lay in between. Here the CDR3 reads CASSLGVARYEQYF. The CDR3, as DNA: TGTGCCAGCAGCTTGGGTGTTGCGCGCTACGAGCAGTACTTC.